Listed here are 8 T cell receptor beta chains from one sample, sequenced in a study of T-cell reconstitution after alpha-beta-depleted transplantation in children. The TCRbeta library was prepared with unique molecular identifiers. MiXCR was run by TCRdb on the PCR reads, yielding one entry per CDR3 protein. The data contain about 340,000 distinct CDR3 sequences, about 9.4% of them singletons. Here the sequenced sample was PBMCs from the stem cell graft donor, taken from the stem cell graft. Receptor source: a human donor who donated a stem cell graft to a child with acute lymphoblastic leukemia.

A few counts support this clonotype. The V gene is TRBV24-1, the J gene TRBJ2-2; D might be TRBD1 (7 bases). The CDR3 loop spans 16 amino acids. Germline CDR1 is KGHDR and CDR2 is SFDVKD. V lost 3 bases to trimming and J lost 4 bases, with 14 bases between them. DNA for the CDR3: TGTGCCACCAGTGATGGGGGGACAGTTGGCACCGGGGAGCTGTTTTTT. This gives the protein CATSDGGTVGTGELFF.

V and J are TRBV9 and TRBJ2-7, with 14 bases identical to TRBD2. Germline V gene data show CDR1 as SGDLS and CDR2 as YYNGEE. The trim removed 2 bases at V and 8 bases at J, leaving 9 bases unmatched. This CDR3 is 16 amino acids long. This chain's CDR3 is CASSVGGGLAGVKQYF. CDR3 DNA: TGTGCCAGCAGCGTTGGAGGGGGACTAGCGGGAGTGAAGCAGTACTTC.

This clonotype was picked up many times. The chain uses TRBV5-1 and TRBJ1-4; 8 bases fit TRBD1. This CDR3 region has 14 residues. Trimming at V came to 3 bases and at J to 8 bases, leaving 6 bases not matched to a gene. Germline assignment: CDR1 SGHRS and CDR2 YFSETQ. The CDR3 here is CASSSGQGREKLFF. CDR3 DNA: TGCGCCAGCAGCTCCGGACAGGGTCGGGAAAAACTGTTTTTT. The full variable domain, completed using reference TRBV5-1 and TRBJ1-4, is KAGVTQTPRYLIKTRGQQVTLSCSPISGHRSVSWYQQTPGQGLQFLFEYFSETQRNKGNFPGRFSGRQFSNSRSEMNVSTLELGDSALYLCASSSGQGREKLFFGSGTQLSVL.

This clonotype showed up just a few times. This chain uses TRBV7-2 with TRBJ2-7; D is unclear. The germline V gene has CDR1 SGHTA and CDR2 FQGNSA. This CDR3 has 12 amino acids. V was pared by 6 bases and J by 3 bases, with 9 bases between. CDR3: CASSATHYEQYF. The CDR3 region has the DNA TGTGCCAGCAGTGCCACCCACTACGAGCAGTACTTC.

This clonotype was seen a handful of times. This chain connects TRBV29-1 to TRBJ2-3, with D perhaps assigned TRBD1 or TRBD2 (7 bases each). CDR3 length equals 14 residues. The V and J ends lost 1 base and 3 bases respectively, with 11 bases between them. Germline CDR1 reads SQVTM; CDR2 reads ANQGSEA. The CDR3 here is CSVEGQGGTDTQYF. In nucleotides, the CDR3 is TGCAGCGTTGAAGGTCAGGGGGGGACAGATACGCAGTATTTT.

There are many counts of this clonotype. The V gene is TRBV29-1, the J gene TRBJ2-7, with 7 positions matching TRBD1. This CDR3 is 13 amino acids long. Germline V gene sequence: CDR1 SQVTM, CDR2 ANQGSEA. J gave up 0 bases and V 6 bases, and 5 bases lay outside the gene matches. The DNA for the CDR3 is TGCAGCGTGGGGGACAGCTTCTCCTACGAGCAGTACTTC. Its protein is CSVGDSFSYEQYF.

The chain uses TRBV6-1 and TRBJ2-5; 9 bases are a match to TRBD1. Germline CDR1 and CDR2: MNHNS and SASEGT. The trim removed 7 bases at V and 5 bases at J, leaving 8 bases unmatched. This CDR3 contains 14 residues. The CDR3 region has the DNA TGTGCCAGCAAAACGCCGGGACAGGGTGAGACCCAGTACTTC. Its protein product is CASKTPGQGETQYF.

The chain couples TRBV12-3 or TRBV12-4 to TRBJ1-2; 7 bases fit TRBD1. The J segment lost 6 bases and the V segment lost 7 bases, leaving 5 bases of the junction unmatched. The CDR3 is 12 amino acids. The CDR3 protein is CASTSGGNGYTF. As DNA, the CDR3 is TGTGCCAGCACATCAGGGGGTAATGGCTACACCTTC.